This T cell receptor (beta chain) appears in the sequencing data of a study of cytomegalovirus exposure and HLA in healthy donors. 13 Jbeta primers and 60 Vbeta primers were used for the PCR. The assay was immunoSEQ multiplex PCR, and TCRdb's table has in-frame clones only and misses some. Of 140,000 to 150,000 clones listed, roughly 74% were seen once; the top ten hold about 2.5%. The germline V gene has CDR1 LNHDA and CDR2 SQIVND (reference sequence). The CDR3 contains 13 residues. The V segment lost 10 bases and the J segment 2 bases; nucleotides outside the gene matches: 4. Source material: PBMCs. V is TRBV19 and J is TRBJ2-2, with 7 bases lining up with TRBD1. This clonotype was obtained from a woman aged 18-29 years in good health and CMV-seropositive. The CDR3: CATRGTNTGELFF. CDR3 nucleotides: TGTGCCACCAGGGGGACAAACACCGGGGAGCTGTTTTTT.